This T cell receptor (beta chain) originates from a study of chemoradiotherapy in HPV16-positive cancers. A note on this clone: Antigen: not known.

Whole-study results and caveats: During treatment, candidate HPV-specific clones and E7-related motifs expanded in tumor. Only two HPV16-positive patients supplied the functional HPV-specificity definition. Better recurrence-free survival went with HPV-responsive T-cell expansion in HPV16-positive patients.

Repertoires were sampled repeatedly during chemoradiotherapy. The assay was immunoSEQ multiplex PCR, and TCRdb's table has in-frame clones only and misses some. There are about 1,400 clones in the sample; roughly 80% occur only once, and 7.5% to 9% lies in the top ten. The V gene lost 6 bases and the J gene lost 1 base, with 9 bases spanning the gap. Per the germline V gene, CDR1 is SQVTM and CDR2 is ANQGSEA. This CDR3 is 12 amino acids long. The chain links TRBV29-1 to TRBJ1-2; D gene uncertain. The TCR originated in a human donor with HPV-associated anogenital cancer. Specimen: tumor tissue, collected from a patient who underwent chemoradiotherapy. CDR3 sequence (DNA): TGCAGCGTACCAGGTCTTAACTATGGCTACACCTTC. Its translation: CSVPGLNYGYTF.